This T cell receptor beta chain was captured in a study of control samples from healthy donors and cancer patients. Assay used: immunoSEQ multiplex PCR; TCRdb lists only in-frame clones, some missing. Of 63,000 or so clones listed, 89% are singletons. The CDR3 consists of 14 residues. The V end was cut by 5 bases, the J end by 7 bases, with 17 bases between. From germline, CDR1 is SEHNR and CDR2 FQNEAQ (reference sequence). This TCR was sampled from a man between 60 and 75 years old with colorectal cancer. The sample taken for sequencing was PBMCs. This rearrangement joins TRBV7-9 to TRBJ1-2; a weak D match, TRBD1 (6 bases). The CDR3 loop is CASSLERGAGGYTF. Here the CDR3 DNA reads TGTGCCAGCAGCCTAGAGAGGGGGGCTGGTGGCTACACCTTC.